One and the same sample provided the 30 T cell receptor beta chains below, sequenced in a study of cytomegalovirus exposure and HLA in healthy donors. PCR amplification relied on 60 Vbeta primers (plus 13 Jbeta primers). Clones were read by immunoSEQ multiplex PCR, and TCRdb kept only the in-frame ones, dropping some. The table has 110,000 to 150,000 clones, 77% seen once. Sequencing used PBMCs. Receptors originate from a male donor in good health and CMV-seronegative.

The J gene is TRBJ1-1, the V gene TRBV5-1, with 7 positions matching TRBD1. Germline-derived CDR1 and CDR2 are SGHRS and YFSETQ. J lost 3 bases, V lost 1 base, and 0 bases had no gene match. CDR3 length: 13 amino acids. The CDR3 loop is CASSLTGDTEAFF. CDR3 bases: TGCGCCAGCAGCTTGACAGGGGACACTGAAGCTTTCTTT.

The V call is TRBV5-1, the J call TRBJ2-1, with 9 bases fitting TRBD2. CDR3 length: 15 residues. Germline CDR1 reads SGHRS; CDR2 reads YFSETQ. The ends lost 0 bases at V and 5 bases at J; junction bases unmatched: 3. The CDR3 DNA reads as TGCGCCAGCAGCTTGGTGGCGGGAGGGGACAATGAGCAGTTCTTC. Translated: CASSLVAGGDNEQFF.

V gene TRBV5-1 combines with J gene TRBJ2-2; weak D call: TRBD1 (5 bases). CDR1 and CDR2 (germline): SGHRS, YFSETQ. The V end was cut by 0 bases, the J end by 0 bases, with 12 bases between. The CDR3 contains 17 residues. DNA of the CDR3: TGCGCCAGCAGCTTGGCCTATGGGGCCGCGAACACCGGGGAGCTGTTTTTT. This sequence encodes CASSLAYGAANTGELFF.

The chain recombines TRBV5-1 with TRBJ1-1, with 10 bases fitting TRBD1. V lost 2 bases, J lost 6 bases, and 7 bases stayed unmatched. The CDR3 runs to 15 residues. In germline, CDR1 is SGHRS, CDR2 YFSETQ. The chain's CDR3 is CASSLPGQGLPEAFF. The CDR3 coding sequence is TGCGCCAGCAGCTTACCGGGACAGGGGCTCCCTGAAGCTTTCTTT.

The J gene is TRBJ2-3, the V gene TRBV7-9; perhaps TRBD1 as D (5 bases). This CDR3 region has 15 residues. V was trimmed by 6 bases and J by 3 bases, leaving 16 bases between them. Germline CDR1 is SEHNR and CDR2 is FQNEAQ (reference sequence). The CDR3 DNA reads TGTGCCAGCAGTTATAGCATCTCAGGGACAGATACGCAGTATTTT. This translates into CASSYSISGTDTQYF.

The V gene is TRBV5-1, the J gene TRBJ1-3; D unclear. Trimming left V 6 bases short and J 0 bases short, with 16 bases between. The CDR3 is 16 residues long. Germline assignment: CDR1 SGHRS and CDR2 YFSETQ. The CDR3 bases are TGCGCCAGCACCCCGGACTCCTTTTCCTCTGGAAACACCATATATTTT. It translates to CASTPDSFSSGNTIYF.

This sequence joins TRBV18 and TRBJ1-2, with D hard to call. CDR3 length equals 13 residues. Germline V gene data show CDR1 as KGHSH and CDR2 as LQKENI. The V end was cut by 3 bases, the J end by 6 bases, with 11 bases between. For the CDR3, the DNA is TGTGCCAGCTCACCGCTCGAGAACGATGGCTACACCTTC. Translating gives CASSPLENDGYTF.

V and J are TRBV27 and TRBJ1-5; 8 bases align to TRBD1. Germline V gene sequence: CDR1 MNHEY, CDR2 SMNVEV (reference sequence). The CDR3 is made up of 14 amino acids. Trimming removed 5 bases from V and 6 bases from J; junction bases left unmatched: 6. CDR3 in amino acids: CASSPDRVLQPQHF. The CDR3, as DNA: TGTGCCAGCAGTCCGGACAGGGTGCTTCAGCCCCAGCATTTT.

The rearrangement joins TRBV7-9 to TRBJ2-2, with D possibly matching TRBD2 (5 bases). This CDR3 is 14 amino acids long. V lost 3 bases and J lost 4, with 9 bases in between. The germline CDR1 and CDR2 sequences are SEHNR and FQNEAQ (reference sequence). The CDR3 is CASSLVGATGELFF. The DNA for the CDR3 is TGTGCCAGCAGCTTGGTGGGAGCCACCGGGGAGCTGTTTTTT.

The genes are TRBV6-7 and TRBJ2-1; 11 positions match TRBD2. TRBV6-7 is known as an ORF, though its function is uncertain. J lost 9 bases, V lost 9 bases, and 10 bases had no gene match. The CDR3 length is 14 residues. CDR3 sequence (DNA): TGTGCCAGGAGACGACTAGCGGGAAGGGCTGAGCAGTTCTTC. This codes for CARRRLAGRAEQFF.

This chain uses TRBV6-5 with TRBJ1-4; D is possibly TRBD1 (6 bases). Between the trimmed V and J ends, which lost 2 bases and 8 bases, there was a span of 12 bases. This CDR3 region has 14 residues. Germline V lookup: CDR1 MNHEY, CDR2 SVGAGI. For the CDR3, the DNA is TGTGCCAGCAGTTACGGGGGCTTGAGCGAAAAACTGTTTTTT. Translated: CASSYGGLSEKLFF.

The genes are TRBV6-5 and TRBJ1-6; tentatively, D is TRBD1 (6 bases). Trimming stripped 4 bases from V and 4 bases from J, with 8 bases between. The CDR3 length is 14 residues. Germline CDR1 MNHEY, CDR2 SVGAGI. In nucleotides, the CDR3 is TGTGCCAGCAGTTCCGACAGGTATAATTCACCCCTCCACTTT. This codes for CASSSDRYNSPLHF.

The chain couples TRBV28 to TRBJ2-2; TRBD1 matches at 10 bases. The length of the CDR3 is 16 residues. Germline loops: CDR1 MDHEN, CDR2 SYDVKM. V lost 8 bases to trimming and J lost 7 bases; unmatched junction nucleotides: 13. This chain's CDR3 is CASGSPDRGEGGELFF. In DNA form, the CDR3 reads TGTGCCAGCGGGTCCCCGGACAGGGGGGAAGGCGGGGAGCTGTTTTTT.

This clone was recorded once. At one of its ends the junction is not consistent with the germline gene, which may arise from a read error. V and J are TRBV7-7 and TRBJ2-5, with 8 bases fitting TRBD1. Germline CDR1 is SSHAT and CDR2 is FNYEAQ (reference sequence). The CDR3 consists of 14 residues. The CDR3 nucleotides are TGTGCTAGCAGCCCGACAGGGGTTTCAGAGACCCAGTACTTC. Translating gives CASSPTGVSETQYF.

The gene calls are TRBV9 and TRBJ2-7; 8 positions agree with TRBD2. CDR3 length: 14 residues. V lost 3 bases to trimming and J lost 3 bases; unmatched junction nucleotides: 5. Germline CDR1 reads SGDLS; CDR2 reads YYNGEE. This CDR3 reads CASSATSVGYEQYF. The CDR3 DNA reads TGTGCCAGCAGCGCGACTAGCGTGGGCTACGAGCAGTACTTC.

Only a few counts were recorded for this clone. The chain combines TRBV2 with TRBJ1-1, with TRBD1 matching 10 bases. Per the germline V gene, CDR1 is SNHLY and CDR2 is FYNNEI. CDR3 size: 15 residues. V dropped 6 bases and J dropped 4; count of bases not matched to a gene: 8. DNA for the CDR3: TGTGCCAGCAGCGGGGACAGGGGATTCGGCACTGAAGCTTTCTTT. Amino acids: CASSGDRGFGTEAFF.

This clone was seen only a few times. The chain carries TRBV14 and TRBJ2-1; TRBD2 matches 12 bases. Germline CDR1 SGHDN, CDR2 FVKESK. The CDR3 is made up of 17 amino acids. Trimming took 0 bases from V and 6 from J; bases not matched to a gene: 6. CDR3 loop: CASSQDRSLAGGNEQFF. CDR3 nucleotide sequence: TGTGCCAGCAGCCAAGATCGGTCACTAGCGGGGGGCAATGAGCAGTTCTTC. Drawing the rest from reference TRBV14 and TRBJ2-1, the complete variable domain is EAGVTQFPSHSVIEKGQTVTLRCDPISGHDNLYWYRRVMGKEIKFLLHFVKESKQDESGMPNNRFLAERTGGTYSTLKVQPAELEDSGVYFCASSQDRSLAGGNEQFFGPGTRLTVL.

This clone was counted between two and nine times. This rearrangement joins TRBV5-8 to TRBJ2-5; 13 bases are a match to TRBD2. Germline CDR1 reads SGHTS; CDR2 reads YDEGEE. The V gene end was trimmed by 4 bases and the J gene end by 3 bases; junction bases not matched to a gene: 6. The CDR3 is made up of 16 amino acids. The DNA of the CDR3 is TGTGCCAGCAGCGCCGGACTAGCGGGGGATGAAGAGACCCAGTACTTC. Its translation: CASSAGLAGDEETQYF. Using reference TRBV5-8 and TRBJ2-5 for the parts outside the CDR3, the full variable domain is EAGVTQSPTHLIKTRGQQATLRCSPISGHTSVYWYQQALGLGLQFLLWYDEGEERNRGNFPPRFSGRQFPNYSSELNVNALELEDSALYLCASSAGLAGDEETQYFGPGTRLLVL.

The gene calls are TRBV4-3 and TRBJ1-4; TRBD1 agrees at 12 bases. CDR1 is LGHNA, CDR2 YSLEER, per germline. V was pared by 0 bases and J by 3 bases, with 8 bases of the junction left unmatched. The CDR3 length is 19 residues. For the CDR3, the DNA is TGCGCCAGCAGCCAAGACTTTGGGACAGGGGGCTTGGCTAATGAAAAACTGTTTTTT. Translation gives CASSQDFGTGGLANEKLFF.

The CDR3 loop is CASSPLAGGYNEQFF. The CDR3 DNA sequence: TGTGCCAGCAGTCCACTAGCGGGGGGCTACAATGAGCAGTTCTTC. This chain joins TRBV6-1 and TRBJ2-1; TRBD2 aligns across 12 bases. With V trimmed by 5 bases and J by 3 bases, 2 bases remained unmatched. The germline gives CDR1 MNHNS, CDR2 SASEGT. The CDR3 totals 15 residues.

The genes are TRBV10-1 and TRBJ2-5; a weak D match, TRBD2 (6 bases). The J call may be incorrect, as the DNA end agrees better with TRBJ2-7. Germline values: CDR1 WNHNN, CDR2 SYGVQD (reference sequence). The CDR3 loop spans 14 amino acids. The CDR3: CASTPGAPSYEQYF. The CDR3 DNA is TGCGCCAGCACCCCGGGAGCCCCATCCTACGAGCAGTACTTC.

This rearrangement joins TRBV4-1 to TRBJ2-3; D unresolved. CDR3 length: 13 residues. V was clipped by 1 base and J by 0 bases, with 2 bases between them. Germline values: CDR1 MGHRA, CDR2 YSYEKL. CDR3 sequence (DNA): TGCGCCAGCAGCCAAGCGAGCACAGATACGCAGTATTTT. It codes for CASSQASTDTQYF.

The chain carries TRBV9 and TRBJ2-2; D ambiguous. The germline CDR1 and CDR2 sequences are SGDLS and YYNGEE. The CDR3 has 15 amino acids. Trimming cost V 0 bases and J 3 bases, with 9 bases left between them. CDR3 nucleotide sequence: TGTGCCAGCAGCGTAGGGAGCCGGGACACCGGGGAGCTGTTTTTT. Translation gives CASSVGSRDTGELFF.

This clone was found once. CDR3 bases: TGTGCCAGCAGCTTAATCGTCCGGGGCACCGGGGAGCTGTTTTTT. Translation: CASSLIVRGTGELFF. The V gene is TRBV7-2, the J gene TRBJ2-2; D possibly corresponds to TRBD2 (5 bases). V dropped 2 bases and J dropped 4 bases, with 11 bases sitting between them. The CDR3 runs to 15 residues. Germline V gives CDR1 SGHTA, CDR2 FQGNSA.

The J gene is TRBJ1-4, the V gene TRBV4-1; 9 bases are a match to TRBD1. CDR1 and CDR2 (germline): MGHRA, YSYEKL. This CDR3 is built from 16 residues. Unmatched junction bases numbered 7, after V lost 2 bases and J lost 6 bases. CDR3 loop: CASSQPSQGAYEKLFF. The CDR3 nucleotides are TGCGCCAGCAGCCAACCCTCACAGGGGGCATATGAAAAACTGTTTTTT.

V is TRBV5-6 and J is TRBJ1-2, with 8 positions matching TRBD1. After removal of 0 bases from V and 3 bases from J, the junction contained 10 bases not matched to a gene. CDR3 length: 17 residues. The V gene's germline CDR1 is SGHDT and CDR2 YYEEEE. CDR3 in DNA: TGTGCCAGCAGCTTGGGGACAGGGTCGTTAATCGACTATGGCTACACCTTC. Its translation: CASSLGTGSLIDYGYTF.

The chain uses TRBV10-3 and TRBJ2-7, with TRBD1 matching 8 bases. The germline CDR1 and CDR2 sequences are ENHRY and SYGVKD. The CDR3 loop spans 15 amino acids. V lost 3 bases to trimming and J lost 2 bases; unmatched junction nucleotides: 6. The CDR3 DNA follows: TGTGCCATCAGTGATGTGGCAGGGGGCCCCTACGAGCAGTACTTC. Its protein product is CAISDVAGGPYEQYF.

The rearrangement joins TRBV7-6 to TRBJ2-5; no firm D call. The CDR3 contains 12 residues. V was trimmed by 5 bases and J by 7 bases, leaving 11 bases between them. CDR1 is SGHVS and CDR2 is FNYEAQ in the germline V gene. CDR3 DNA sequence: TGTGCCAGCAGCCCCCAATCGGGGACCCAGTACTTC. Its protein product is CASSPQSGTQYF.

The J gene is TRBJ2-3, the V gene TRBV5-1; D uncertain. The CDR3 is 12 residues long. V was trimmed by 5 bases and J by 5 bases, leaving 9 bases between them. Looked up from germline, CDR1 is SGHRS and CDR2 is YFSETQ. This chain's CDR3 is CASSLSGDTQYF. The DNA of the CDR3 is TGCGCCAGCAGTCTCTCAGGAGATACGCAGTATTTT.

The chain recombines TRBV7-2 with TRBJ2-7, with TRBD1 matching over 9 bases. V was clipped by 5 bases and J by 3 bases; unmatched bases: 5. The CDR3 totals 14 residues. Germline V lookup: CDR1 SGHTA, CDR2 FQGNSA. In nucleotides, the CDR3 is TGTGCCAGCAGCCCAGGGACAGGGATCTACGAGCAGTACTTC. Protein: CASSPGTGIYEQYF.